The sequence of this T cell receptor beta chain was determined in a study of blood T cell repertoires in COVID-19. This clone has more than one count but fewer than ten. Study members were between about 18 and 95 years old and lived in 20 to 25 US regions. Clones were sequenced by immunoSEQ multiplex PCR, and TCRdb holds only the in-frame ones, with some missing. Found here are fewer than 400,000 clones, nearly 90% of them singletons; the top ten hold 1.5% to 2%. There are 14 residues in the CDR3. Germline V gives CDR1 SGHNT, CDR2 YYREEE (reference sequence). Trimming removed 4 bases at V and 4 bases at J, with 14 bases between.

The chain has TRBV5-4 and TRBJ1-1; D might be TRBD1 (6 bases). This clonotype was obtained from a young woman who had recovered from COVID-19. Sequenced sample: PBMCs or T cells enriched from blood (not recorded which). The CDR3 DNA reads TGTGCCAGCAGCGACCGGGACATGGCCACTGAAGCTTTCTTT. It encodes CASSDRDMATEAFF. Full variable domain (remainder filled in from reference TRBV5-4 and TRBJ1-1): ETGVTQSPTHLIKTRGQQVTLRCSSQSGHNTVSWYQQALGQGPQFIFQYYREEENGRGNFPPRFSGLQFPNYSSELNVNALELDDSALYLCASSDRDMATEAFFGQGTRLTVV.